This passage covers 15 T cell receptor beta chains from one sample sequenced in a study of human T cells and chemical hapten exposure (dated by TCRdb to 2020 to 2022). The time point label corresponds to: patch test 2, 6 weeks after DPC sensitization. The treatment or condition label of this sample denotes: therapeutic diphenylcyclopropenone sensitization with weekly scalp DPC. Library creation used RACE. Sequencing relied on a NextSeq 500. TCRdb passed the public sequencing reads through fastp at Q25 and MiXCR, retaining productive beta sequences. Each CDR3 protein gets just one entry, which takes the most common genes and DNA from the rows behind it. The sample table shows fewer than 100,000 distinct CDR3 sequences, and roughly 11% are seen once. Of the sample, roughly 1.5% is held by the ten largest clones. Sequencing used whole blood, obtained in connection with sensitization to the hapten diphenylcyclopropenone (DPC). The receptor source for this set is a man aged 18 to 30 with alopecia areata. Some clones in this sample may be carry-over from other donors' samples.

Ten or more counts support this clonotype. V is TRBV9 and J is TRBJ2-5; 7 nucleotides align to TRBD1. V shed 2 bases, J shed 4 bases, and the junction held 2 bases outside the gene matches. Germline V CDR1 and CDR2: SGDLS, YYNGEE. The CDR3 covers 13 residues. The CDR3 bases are TGTGCCAGCAGCGTTAGGGACAGAGAGACCCAGTACTTC. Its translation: CASSVRDRETQYF.

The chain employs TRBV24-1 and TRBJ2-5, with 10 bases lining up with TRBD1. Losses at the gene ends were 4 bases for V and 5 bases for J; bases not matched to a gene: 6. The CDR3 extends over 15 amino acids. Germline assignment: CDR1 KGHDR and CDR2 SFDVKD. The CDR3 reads CATSETTGGGETQYF. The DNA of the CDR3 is TGTGCCACCAGTGAGACGACAGGGGGCGGGGAGACCCAGTACTTC.

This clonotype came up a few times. DNA for the CDR3: TGTGCCAGCAGGGCGGGACTTACAAACATTCAGTACTTC. This encodes CASRAGLTNIQYF. This chain connects TRBV5-4 to TRBJ2-4; tentative D call: TRBD2 (6 bases). The CDR3 is 13 residues long. From germline, CDR1 is SGHNT and CDR2 YYREEE (reference sequence). V dropped 5 bases and J dropped 6 bases, with 12 bases sitting between them.

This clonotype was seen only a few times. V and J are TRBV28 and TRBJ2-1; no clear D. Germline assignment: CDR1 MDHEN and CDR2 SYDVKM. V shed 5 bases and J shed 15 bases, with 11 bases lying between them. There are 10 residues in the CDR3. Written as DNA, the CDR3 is TGTGCCAGCAGTACGACACATCGGTTCTTC. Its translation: CASSTTHRFF.

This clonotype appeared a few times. CDR3 DNA sequence: TGTGCCAGCAGCCAAGATCCATCTGCAGATACGCAGTATTTT. Amino acids: CASSQDPSADTQYF. The chain employs TRBV3-1 and TRBJ2-3; no definite D call. Trimming pared 0 bases from V and 4 bases from J, leaving 8 bases between. The CDR3 covers 14 residues. CDR1 and CDR2 (germline): LGHDT, YNNKEL (reference sequence).

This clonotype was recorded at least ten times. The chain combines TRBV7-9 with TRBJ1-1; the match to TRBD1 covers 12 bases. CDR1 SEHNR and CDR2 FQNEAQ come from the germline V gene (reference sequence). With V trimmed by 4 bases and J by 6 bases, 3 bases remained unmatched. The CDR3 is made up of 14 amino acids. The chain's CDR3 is CASSSGQGAAEAFF. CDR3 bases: TGTGCCAGCAGCTCGGGACAGGGGGCGGCTGAAGCTTTCTTT. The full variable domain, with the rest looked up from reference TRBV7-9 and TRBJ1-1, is DTGVSQNPRHKITKRGQNVTFRCDPISEHNRLYWYRQTLGQGPEFLTYFQNEAQLEKSRLLSDRFSAERPKGSFSTLEIQRTEQGDSAMYLCASSSGQGAAEAFFGQGTRLTVV.

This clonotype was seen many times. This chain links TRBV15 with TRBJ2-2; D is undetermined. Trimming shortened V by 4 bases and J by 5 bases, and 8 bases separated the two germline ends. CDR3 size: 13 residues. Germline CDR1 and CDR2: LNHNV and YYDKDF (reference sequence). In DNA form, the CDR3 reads TGTGCCACCAGCACCTACGAAACCGGGGAGCTGTTTTTT. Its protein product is CATSTYETGELFF.

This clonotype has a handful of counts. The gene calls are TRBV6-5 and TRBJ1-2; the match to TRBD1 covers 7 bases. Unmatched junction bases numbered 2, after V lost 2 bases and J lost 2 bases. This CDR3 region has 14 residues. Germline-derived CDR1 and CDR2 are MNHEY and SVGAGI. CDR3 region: CASSYGTVNYGYTF. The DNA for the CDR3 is TGTGCCAGCAGTTACGGGACAGTAAACTATGGCTACACCTTC.

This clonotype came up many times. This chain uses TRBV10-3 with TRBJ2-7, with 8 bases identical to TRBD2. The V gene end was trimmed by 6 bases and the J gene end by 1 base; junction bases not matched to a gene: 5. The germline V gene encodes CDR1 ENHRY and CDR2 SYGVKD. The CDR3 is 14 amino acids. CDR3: CAIRPSGSSYEQYV. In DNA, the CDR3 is TGTGCCATCAGGCCAAGCGGGAGTTCCTACGAGCAGTACGTC.

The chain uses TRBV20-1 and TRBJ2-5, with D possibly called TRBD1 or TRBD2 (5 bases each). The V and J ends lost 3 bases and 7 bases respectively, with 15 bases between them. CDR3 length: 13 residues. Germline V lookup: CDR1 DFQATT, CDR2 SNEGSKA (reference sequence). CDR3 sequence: CSARRVGDGTQYF. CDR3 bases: TGCAGTGCTAGGCGAGTGGGGGACGGGACCCAGTACTTC.

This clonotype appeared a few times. This chain's CDR3 is CASSAYRQGQPQHF. Written as DNA, the CDR3 is TGTGCCAGCAGTGCCTACCGACAGGGACAGCCCCAGCATTTT. The chain couples TRBV28 to TRBJ1-5; 7 bases align to TRBD1. CDR3 length: 14 residues. J gave up 7 bases and V 5 bases, and 8 bases lay outside the gene matches. CDR1 is MDHEN and CDR2 is SYDVKM in the germline V gene.

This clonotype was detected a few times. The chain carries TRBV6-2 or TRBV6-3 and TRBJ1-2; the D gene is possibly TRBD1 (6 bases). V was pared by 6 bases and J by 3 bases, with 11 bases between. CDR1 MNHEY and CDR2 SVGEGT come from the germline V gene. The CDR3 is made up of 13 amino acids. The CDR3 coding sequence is TGTGCCAGCAGACCCACAGGGTACTATGGCTACACCTTC. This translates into CASRPTGYYGYTF.

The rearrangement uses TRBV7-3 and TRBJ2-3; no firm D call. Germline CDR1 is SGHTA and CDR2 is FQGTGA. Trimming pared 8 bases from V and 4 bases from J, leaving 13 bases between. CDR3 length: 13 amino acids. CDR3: CASRLEKPDTQYF. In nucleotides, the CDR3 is TGTGCCAGCCGTCTGGAGAAACCAGATACGCAGTATTTT.

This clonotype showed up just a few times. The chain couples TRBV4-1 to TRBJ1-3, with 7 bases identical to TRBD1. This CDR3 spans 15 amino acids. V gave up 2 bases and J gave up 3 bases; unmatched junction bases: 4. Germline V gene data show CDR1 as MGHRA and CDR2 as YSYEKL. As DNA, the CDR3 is TGCGCCAGCAGCCAAATGAGGGGGCTTGGAAACACCATATATTTT. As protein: CASSQMRGLGNTIYF.

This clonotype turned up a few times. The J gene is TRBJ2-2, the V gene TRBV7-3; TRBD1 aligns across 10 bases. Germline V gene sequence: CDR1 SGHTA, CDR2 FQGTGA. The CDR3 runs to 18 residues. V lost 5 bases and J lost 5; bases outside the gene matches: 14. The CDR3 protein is CASSLHPTGGEWTGELFF. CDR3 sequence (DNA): TGTGCCAGCAGCCTCCATCCGACAGGGGGCGAGTGGACCGGGGAGCTGTTTTTT.